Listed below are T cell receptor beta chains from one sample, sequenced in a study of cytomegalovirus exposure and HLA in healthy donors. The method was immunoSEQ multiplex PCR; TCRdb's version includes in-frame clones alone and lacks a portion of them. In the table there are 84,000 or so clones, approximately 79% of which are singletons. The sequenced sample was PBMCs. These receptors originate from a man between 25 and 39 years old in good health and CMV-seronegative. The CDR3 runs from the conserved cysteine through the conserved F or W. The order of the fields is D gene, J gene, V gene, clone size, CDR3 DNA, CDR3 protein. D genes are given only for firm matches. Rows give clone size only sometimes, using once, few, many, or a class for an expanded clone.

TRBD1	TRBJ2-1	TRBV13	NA	TGTGCCAGCAGCTCCCGACAGGGCTCCTACAATGAGCAGTTCTTC	CASSSRQGSYNEQFF
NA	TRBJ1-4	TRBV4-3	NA	TGCGCCAGCAGCCCGAGCGTGGGGAGGGCTAATGAAAAACTGTTTTTT	CASSPSVGRANEKLFF
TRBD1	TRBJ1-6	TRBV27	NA	TGTGCCAGCAGTCGCGACAGGGTTCGTAATTCACCCCTCCACTTT	CASSRDRVRNSPLHF
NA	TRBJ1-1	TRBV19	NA	TGTGCCAGTAGTCCTTTGAACAGGGTCACTGAAGCTTTCTTT	CASSPLNRVTEAFF
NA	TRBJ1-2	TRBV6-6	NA	TGTGCCAGCACCGAAAACGGACTATACAACTATGGCTACACCTTC	CASTENGLYNYGYTF
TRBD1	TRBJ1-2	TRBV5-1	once	TGCGCCAGCAGCACCGGACAGGGTGTTCTGTATGGCTACACCTTC	CASSTGQGVLYGYTF
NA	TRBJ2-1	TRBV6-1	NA	TGTGCCAGCAGTGAAATCTGGCGGGACTACAATGAGCAGTTCTTC	CASSEIWRDYNEQFF
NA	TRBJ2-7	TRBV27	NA	TGTGCCAGCAGTCGGACTCCTCGGAGCGAGCAGTACTTC	CASSRTPRSEQYF
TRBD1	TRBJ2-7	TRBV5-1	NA	TGCGCCAGCAGCCTGACAGGGCCCTCCTACGAGCAGTACTTC	CASSLTGPSYEQYF
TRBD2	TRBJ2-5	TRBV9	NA	TGTGCCAGCAGCGCTGGACTAGCGGGGGGCCTCCAGTACTTC	CASSAGLAGGLQYF
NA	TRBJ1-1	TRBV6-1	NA	TGTGCCAGCAGTGGGACGGCTAGCGGGACTGAAGCTTTCTTT	CASSGTASGTEAFF
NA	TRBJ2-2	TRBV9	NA	TGTGCCAGCCGTTTAGGCGGGGTTAACACCGGGGAGCTGTTTTTT	CASRLGGVNTGELFF
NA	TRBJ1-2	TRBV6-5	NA	TGTGCCAGCAGCCCCACGACAGGTAGCTATGGCTACACCTTC	CASSPTTGSYGYTF
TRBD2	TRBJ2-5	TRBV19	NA	TGTGCCAGTAGTATTTTAGGTCTAGCGGGACAAGAGACCCAGTACTTC	CASSILGLAGQETQYF
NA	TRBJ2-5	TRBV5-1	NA	TGCGCCAGCAGCTTGGAGGGGGACCGCAGGGGAGAGACCCAGTACTTC	CASSLEGDRRGETQYF
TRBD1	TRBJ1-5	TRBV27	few	TGTGCCAGCAGACGGGACAGGGATTATCAGCCCCAGCATTTT	CASRRDRDYQPQHF
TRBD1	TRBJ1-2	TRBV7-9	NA	TGTGCCAGCAGCTCGACAGGGAGAACCTATGGCTACACCTTC	CASSSTGRTYGYTF
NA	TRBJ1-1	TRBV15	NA	TGTGCCACCAGCGGGGGGGGGAACACTGAAGCTTTCTTT	CATSGGGNTEAFF
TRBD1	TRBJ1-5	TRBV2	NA	TGTGCCAGCAGTGAACAAGGACAGGGTGGGAATCAGCCCCAGCATTTT	CASSEQGQGGNQPQHF
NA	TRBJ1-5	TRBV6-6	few	TGTGCCAGCCTTCCGGGGGGCAATTATCAGCCCCAGCATTTT	CASLPGGNYQPQHF
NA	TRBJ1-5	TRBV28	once	TGTGCCAGCAGAGGGGGTAGCAATCAGCCCCAGCATTTT	CASRGGSNQPQHF
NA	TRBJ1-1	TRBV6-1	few	TGTGCCAGCAGTGAACAGGAAGCTTACACTGAAGCTTTCTTT	CASSEQEAYTEAFF
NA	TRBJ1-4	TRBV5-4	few	TGTGCCAGCAGCTTGGCCGGGGCAACTAATGAAAAACTGTTTTTT	CASSLAGATNEKLFF
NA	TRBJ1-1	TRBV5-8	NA	TGTGCCAGCAGCTCCAGATTCGACTCTTACACTGAAGCTTTCTTT	CASSSRFDSYTEAFF
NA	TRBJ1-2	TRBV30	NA	TGTGCCTGGAGTGTTAGGGAGGCAGACAACTATGGCTACACCTTC	CAWSVREADNYGYTF
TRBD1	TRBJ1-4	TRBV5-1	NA	TGCGCCAGCAGCTTGGGACAGGGTAACGAAAAACTGTTTTTT	CASSLGQGNEKLFF
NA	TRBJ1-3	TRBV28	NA	TGTGCCAGCAGTTCGACCCCCAGGGTTCTTGGAAACACCATATATTTT	CASSSTPRVLGNTIYF
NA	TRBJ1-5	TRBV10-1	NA	TGCGCCAGCAGTGTTAGCGGCAGTGTGAGCAATCAGCCCCAGCATTTT	CASSVSGSVSNQPQHF
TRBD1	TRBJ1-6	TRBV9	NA	TGTGCCAGCAGCGTAGAGGGACAGTATAATTCACCCCTCCACTTT	CASSVEGQYNSPLHF
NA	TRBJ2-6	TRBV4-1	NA	TGCGCCAGCAGCCAAGATAGCGGTGCTGGGGCCAACGTCCTGACTTTC	CASSQDSGAGANVLTF